This TCR beta chain was retrieved from a study of CD8 T cells in ankylosing spondylitis. This clonotype was seen once. TCRdb recomputed calls from the 5' RACE reads with MiXCR, one row per CDR3 protein. Among roughly 150,000 distinct CDR3 sequences, 25% to 35% were seen once, and the ten largest hold around 6.2%. The receptor was derived from a male donor with ankylosing spondylitis. The sample consisted of synovial fluid, either unsorted or a sorted T cell fraction (not recorded which).

CDR3 DNA: TGTGCCAGCAGTAGAGTTGGAGGCACAGATACGCAGTATTTT. Amino acid sequence: CASSRVGGTDTQYF. The gene calls are TRBV12-3 or TRBV12-4 and TRBJ2-3, with unresolved D. The V and J ends lost 5 bases and 1 base respectively, with 10 bases between them. This CDR3 is 14 amino acids long.